These 8 T cell receptor beta chains were sequenced from one sample in a study of blood T cell repertoires in COVID-19 (dated by TCRdb to about 2020). Library method: the immunoSEQ multiplex PCR assay. The table comes from immuneACCESS by way of TCRdb, which keeps in-frame sequences with V and J called. Part of the clones is missing from these tables; in studies checked, under half for an unresolved V gene and the rest for unknown reasons. Across this sample there are just under 150,000 clones, with 84% seen only once. Roughly 4.9% of the sample rests with the top ten. Sequenced sample: peripheral blood. Source of these receptors: a human donor in a cohort sampled during active COVID-19.

V and J are TRBV25-1 and TRBJ2-2, with no clear D. Trimming took 3 bases from V and 1 from J, leaving 15 bases between them. The germline CDR1 and CDR2 sequences are MGHDK and SYGVNS. The CDR3 loop spans 17 amino acids. The CDR3, as DNA: TGTGCCAGCAGTGATAACAGTGGGCAGAGGAACACCGGGGAGCTGTTTTTT. Translation: CASSDNSGQRNTGELFF.

This sequence joins TRBV19 and TRBJ1-4; the match to TRBD1 covers 7 bases. Trimming cost V 4 bases and J 7 bases; bases outside gene matches: 6. The germline V gene has CDR1 LNHDA and CDR2 SQIVND (reference sequence). CDR3 size: 14 residues. The CDR3 DNA reads as TGTGCCAGTAGTACCGACAGGGTCGGTGAAAAACTGTTTTTT. Translation gives CASSTDRVGEKLFF. The complete variable domain, with remaining parts taken from reference TRBV19 and TRBJ1-4, reads DGGITQSPKYLFRKEGQNVTLSCEQNLNHDAMYWYRQDPGQGLRLIYYSQIVNDFQKGDIAEGYSVSREKKESFPLTVTSAQKNPTAFYLCASSTDRVGEKLFFGSGTQLSVL.

This clone was detected a few times. V and J are TRBV30 and TRBJ1-3, with D unresolved. The V and J ends lost 1 base and 3 bases respectively, with 10 bases between them. CDR1 is GTSNPN and CDR2 is SVGIG in the germline V gene (reference sequence). The CDR3 sequence is 14 residues long. The CDR3, as DNA: TGTGCCTGGAGTGACTTGCTCTTTGGAAACACCATATATTTT. Encoded protein: CAWSDLLFGNTIYF.

The CDR3 sequence: CASSQSSGRHEQYV. CDR3 nucleotides: TGTGCCAGCAGCCAATCGAGCGGGAGGCACGAGCAGTACGTC. The chain employs TRBV2 and TRBJ2-7, with 9 bases identical to TRBD2. The V segment lost 6 bases and the J segment 5 bases; nucleotides outside the gene matches: 8. CDR3 length equals 14 residues. Germline-derived CDR1 and CDR2 are SNHLY and FYNNEI.

This clone was found a few times. The gene calls are TRBV15 and TRBJ2-1; 9 nucleotides match TRBD2. The CDR3 length is 14 residues. The V gene's germline CDR1 is LNHNV and CDR2 YYDKDF (reference sequence). The V and J ends lost 8 bases and 9 bases, in that order; junction bases with no gene match: 11. CDR3 sequence: CATAISGRNTEQFF. The CDR3, as DNA: TGTGCCACCGCCATTAGCGGGAGAAATACTGAGCAGTTCTTC.

V usage is TRBV7-8 and J usage is TRBJ2-2; TRBD1 might be the D (6 bases). This CDR3 has 14 residues. Between the trimmed V and J ends, which lost 5 bases and 7 bases, there was a span of 14 bases. CDR1 is SGHVS and CDR2 is FQNEAQ in the germline V gene. CDR3: CASSGQLENGELFF. DNA for the CDR3: TGTGCCAGCAGCGGACAGTTAGAGAACGGGGAGCTGTTTTTT. The full variable domain, its missing parts supplied by reference TRBV7-8 and TRBJ2-2, is GAGVSQSPRYKVAKRGQDVALRCDPISGHVSLFWYQQALGQGPEFLTYFQNEAQLDKSGLPSDRFFAERPEGSVSTLKIQRTQQEDSAVYLCASSGQLENGELFFGEGSRLTVL.

The J gene is TRBJ1-2, the V gene TRBV10-3, with a weak D call TRBD1 (5 bases). Trimming removed 6 bases at V and 4 bases at J, with 15 bases between. The CDR3 covers 14 residues. From germline, CDR1 is ENHRY and CDR2 SYGVKD. The CDR3 loop is CAISEGGVGYGYTF. DNA of the CDR3: TGTGCCATCAGCGAAGGAGGGGTTGGCTATGGCTACACCTTC.

The gene calls are TRBV18 and TRBJ1-2; the match to TRBD1 covers 7 bases. Losses at the gene ends were 3 bases for V and 9 bases for J; bases not matched to a gene: 10. The CDR3 loop spans 14 amino acids. Germline V gene data show CDR1 as KGHSH and CDR2 as LQKENI. The CDR3 DNA reads TGTGCCAGCTCACCGCTCGGGACAGAGAGGAGCTACACCTTC. It specifies CASSPLGTERSYTF.